Presented here are 32 T cell receptor beta chains from one specimen sequenced in a study of blood T cells in healthy people across ages. Next came a second PCR, run for about 7 to 12 cycles, which used a sample-barcoded 5' primer along with a J-beta primer mix. TCRdb reanalysed the 5' RACE reads using MiXCR and keeps one entry per CDR3 protein. The sample includes 1.5 million to 2 million distinct CDR3 sequences, around half of them seen just once. Material: blood. The origin of the receptors is a middle-aged woman in good health.

As concerns this clonotype: Relative to the germline gene, one junction end is altered; a read error may explain this. The chain joins TRBV11-1 to TRBJ2-3; D gene unclear. Germline-derived CDR1 and CDR2 are SGHAT and FQDESV (reference sequence). CDR3 size: 13 residues. The CDR3 DNA follows: TGTGCCAGCATCTTACGACGCTTGAATACGCAGTATTTT. Its protein product is CASILRRLNTQYF.

In its sample, this clonotype was seen a few times. The genes are TRBV6-5 and TRBJ2-1, with 9 bases that match TRBD2. Germline V lookup: CDR1 MNHEY, CDR2 SVGAGI. With V trimmed by 2 bases and J by 2 bases, 7 bases remained unmatched. This CDR3 contains 17 residues. DNA of the CDR3: TGTGCCAGCAGTTACCCAGCGGGGGGATCTCCCTACAATGAGCAGTTCTTC. Protein product: CASSYPAGGSPYNEQFF.

The chain links TRBV5-1 to TRBJ1-4, with unresolved D. CDR3 size: 20 residues. The germline V gene encodes CDR1 SGHRS and CDR2 YFSETQ. Trimming stripped 0 bases from V and 0 bases from J, with 21 bases between. CDR3 in DNA: TGCGCCAGCAGCTTGGATCTTAGGTGGACGGGATCCACAACTAATGAAAAACTGTTTTTT. As protein: CASSLDLRWTGSTTNEKLFF.

V and J are TRBV5-1 and TRBJ1-2; the D gene is possibly TRBD1 (5 bases). V was clipped by 0 bases and J by 4 bases, with 13 bases between them. The CDR3 runs 15 residues. The germline CDR1 and CDR2 sequences are SGHRS and YFSETQ. The CDR3 DNA is TGCGCCAGCAGCTTGGAGGCAGGGATACTCTATGGCTACACCTTC. Translating it yields CASSLEAGILYGYTF.

This clonotype was detected only a few times. The chain is built from TRBV7-9 and TRBJ2-7; TRBD1 aligns across 7 bases. The better agreement between TRBJ2-5 and the DNA end casts doubt on the J call. Germline CDR1 is SEHNR and CDR2 is FQNEAQ (reference sequence). The CDR3 spans 15 residues. The CDR3 DNA reads as TGTGCCAGCAGCATCTGGACAGGAACGCAGGAGACCCAGTACTTC. Residues: CASSIWTGTQETQYF.

In this sample, this clonotype turned up a few times. The chain employs TRBV7-2 and TRBJ2-1, with unresolved D. The CDR3 extends over 14 amino acids. The germline V gene has CDR1 SGHTA and CDR2 FQGNSA. Deletions cut 3 bases from V and 4 bases from J, with 10 bases between. In nucleotides, the CDR3 is TGTGCCAGCAGCTTCAGAGCCCTATACAATGAGCAGTTCTTC. It is translated as CASSFRALYNEQFF.

This clonotype appeared a few times. The chain has TRBV20-1 and TRBJ2-5; 9 bases line up with TRBD2. CDR3 length: 17 residues. V was clipped by 0 bases and J by 4 bases; unmatched bases: 12. CDR1 is DFQATT and CDR2 is SNEGSKA in the germline V gene (reference sequence). The DNA of the CDR3 is TGCAGTGCTAGAGATCTTAGTGGGCTAGCGGGGAGAGAGACCCAGTACTTC. This translates into CSARDLSGLAGRETQYF.

The chain links TRBV15 to TRBJ2-5, with D hard to call. Trimming took 0 bases from V and 4 from J, leaving 6 bases between them. The CDR3 is made up of 13 amino acids. Looked up from germline, CDR1 is LNHNV and CDR2 is YYDKDF (reference sequence). The CDR3 is CATSREVVETQYF. In DNA, the CDR3 is TGTGCCACCAGCAGAGAAGTAGTAGAGACCCAGTACTTC.

This chain links TRBV6-6 with TRBJ2-7; D is ambiguous. V lost 2 bases and J 7 bases, leaving 6 bases between the germline ends. CDR1 is MNHNY, CDR2 SVGAGI, per germline (reference sequence). CDR3 length equals 11 residues. CDR3 bases: TGTGCCAGCAGTTACCAACAGGAGCAGTACTTC. It specifies CASSYQQEQYF.

For this clonotype: One end of the junction is discordant with germline, which a read error may explain. The chain uses TRBV27 and TRBJ2-6; the D is unclear. The CDR3 loop spans 17 amino acids. Germline V CDR1 and CDR2: MNHEY, SMNVEV (reference sequence). CDR3 amino acids: CASSWNPSRSGANVLTF. DNA of the CDR3: TGTGCTAGCAGTTGGAACCCCAGCAGGTCTGGGGCCAACGTCCTGACTTTC.

The sample holds one count of this clonotype. The chain couples TRBV3-1 to TRBJ1-1, with D maybe TRBD1 (5 bases). Trimming stripped 5 bases from V and 0 bases from J, with 10 bases between. The germline gives CDR1 LGHDT, CDR2 YNNKEL (reference sequence). The CDR3 sequence is 14 residues long. As DNA, the CDR3 is TGTGCCAGCAGCAGGACAAGCATGAACACTGAAGCTTTCTTT. Translation: CASSRTSMNTEAFF.

In this sample, this clonotype turned up a few times. This chain links TRBV28 with TRBJ2-7; no reliable D call. CDR1 and CDR2 from the germline V gene are MDHEN and SYDVKM. The CDR3 has 14 amino acids. V was cut by 3 bases and J by 3 bases, with 12 bases left in between. As DNA, the CDR3 is TGTGCCAGCAGTTTGTACGCCGGGCTCTACGAGCAGTACTTC. The encoded protein is CASSLYAGLYEQYF.

The gene calls are TRBV11-2 and TRBJ1-2; no definite D call. Germline V gene sequence: CDR1 SGHAT, CDR2 FQNNGV. Deletions cut 4 bases from V and 1 base from J, with 16 bases between. The CDR3 loop spans 16 amino acids. CDR3 amino acids: CASSSPWSGLNYGYTF. CDR3 in DNA: TGTGCCAGCAGCTCCCCCTGGTCAGGCCTTAACTATGGCTACACCTTC.

The chain joins TRBV13 to TRBJ1-4; 11 bases are a match to TRBD1. CDR3 length equals 15 residues. Germline CDR1 is PRHDT and CDR2 is FYEKMQ (reference sequence). The V segment lost 5 bases and the J segment 4 bases; nucleotides outside the gene matches: 3. This CDR3 is CASSGQGAYNEKLFF. For the CDR3, the DNA is TGTGCCAGCAGCGGACAGGGGGCCTATAATGAAAAACTGTTTTTT.

The J gene is TRBJ2-6, the V gene TRBV20-1; D gene ambiguous. The germline V and J ends were trimmed by 5 bases and 2 bases, with 7 bases remaining between them. CDR1 DFQATT and CDR2 SNEGSKA come from the germline V gene (reference sequence). The CDR3 is made up of 13 amino acids. CDR3 amino acids: CSAPSPGANVLTF. In DNA form, the CDR3 reads TGCAGTGCTCCTTCACCTGGGGCCAACGTCCTGACTTTC.

The gene calls are TRBV9 and TRBJ2-5; the D gene is possibly TRBD2 (6 bases). CDR1 is SGDLS, CDR2 YYNGEE, per germline. CDR3 length: 15 residues. Trimming stripped 0 bases from V and 2 bases from J, with 11 bases between. In DNA form, the CDR3 reads TGTGCCAGCAGCGTAGGCGGGGCCCCTCAAGAGACCCAGTACTTC. Translating gives CASSVGGAPQETQYF.

The V call is TRBV20-1, the J call TRBJ1-1; D not resolved. The CDR3 totals 11 residues. In germline, CDR1 is DFQATT, CDR2 SNEGSKA (reference sequence). The V and J ends lost 6 bases and 2 bases respectively, with 7 bases between them. CDR3 bases: TGCAGTGCCATAGACAACACTGAAGCTTTCTTT. It translates to CSAIDNTEAFF.

The chain uses TRBV15 and TRBJ1-2; D ambiguous. Germline CDR1 and CDR2: LNHNV and YYDKDF (reference sequence). V was shortened by 5 bases and J by 4 bases, with 14 bases between the two germline ends. This CDR3 is built from 14 residues. The CDR3 nucleotides read TGTGCCACCAGCCCCCGGGGTACGAGCTATGGCTACACCTTC. Its translation: CATSPRGTSYGYTF.

This clonotype was seen a single time. V usage is TRBV7-6 and J usage is TRBJ2-1; no clear D gene. The CDR3 length is 14 residues. Trimming removed 6 bases at V and 8 bases at J, with 17 bases between. Germline values: CDR1 SGHVS, CDR2 FNYEAQ. The CDR3 coding sequence is TGTGCCAGCAGAGCACGGTATTCGTCGGATGAGCAGTTCTTC. Residues: CASRARYSSDEQFF.

V usage is TRBV28 and J usage is TRBJ2-7; D is unclear. The length of the CDR3 is 13 residues. Germline V gene sequence: CDR1 MDHEN, CDR2 SYDVKM. The ends were cut back, 5 bases at V and 3 bases at J, with 11 bases in the middle. Here the CDR3 reads CASSPVMGYEQYF. The CDR3 DNA reads TGTGCCAGCAGTCCAGTTATGGGCTACGAGCAGTACTTC.

This clonotype was detected only a few times. The chain uses TRBV5-1 and TRBJ1-6, with 10 nucleotides matching TRBD1. V gave up 1 base and J gave up 7 bases; unmatched junction bases: 11. The CDR3 covers 18 residues. Germline lookup yields CDR1 SGHRS and CDR2 YFSETQ. The CDR3 sequence: CASSLNVLGGQGNSPLHF. The DNA for the CDR3 is TGCGCCAGCAGCTTGAATGTTCTGGGGGGACAGGGGAATTCACCCCTCCACTTT.

CDR3 loop: CASSLGFQGWETQYF. The DNA of the CDR3 is TGTGCCAGCAGCTTAGGGTTTCAGGGTTGGGAGACCCAGTACTTC. The genes are TRBV7-2 and TRBJ2-5; D possibly corresponds to TRBD1 (5 bases). V shed 1 base and J shed 5 bases, with 14 bases lying between them. Germline V CDR1 and CDR2: SGHTA, FQGNSA. The CDR3 runs to 15 residues.

CDR3 DNA: TGTGCCAGCCGTCCGGGACAGTTCAATGAAAAACTGTTTTTT. Protein product: CASRPGQFNEKLFF. The chain has TRBV28 and TRBJ1-4; 7 bases are a match to TRBD1. The germline V gene encodes CDR1 MDHEN and CDR2 SYDVKM. The CDR3 contains 14 residues. The junction had 8 bases not matched to a gene; V was cut back by 8 bases and J by 5 bases. Variable domain in full (rest from reference TRBV28 and TRBJ1-4): DVKVTQSSRYLVKRTGEKVFLECVQDMDHENMFWYRQDPGLGLRLIYFSYDVKMKEKGDIPEGYSVSREKKERFSLILESASTNQTSMYLCASRPGQFNEKLFFGSGTQLSVL.

The chain combines TRBV6-1 with TRBJ1-1, with D perhaps matching TRBD1 (6 bases). The CDR3 totals 16 residues. V lost 2 bases and J lost 6, with 19 bases in between. Per the germline V gene, CDR1 is MNHNS and CDR2 is SASEGT. The CDR3 is CASSEFLRAGVPEAFF. Here the CDR3 DNA reads TGTGCCAGCAGTGAATTTCTAAGGGCAGGGGTCCCTGAAGCTTTCTTT.

This clonotype occurred many times. The junction departs from germline at one end; a sequencing error may be responsible. The chain has TRBV5-1 and TRBJ1-2; 10 nucleotides align to TRBD1. Germline CDR1 and CDR2: SGHRS and YFSETQ. CDR3 size: 13 residues. In nucleotides, the CDR3 is TGTGCCAGCAGTGGGACAGGGGTCTATGGCTACACCTTC. It encodes CASSGTGVYGYTF.

V usage is TRBV20-1 and J usage is TRBJ2-6, with 9 bases identical to TRBD1. This CDR3 has 17 residues. With 6 bases clipped from V and 2 bases from J, the junction kept 11 bases outside the gene matches. CDR1 is DFQATT and CDR2 is SNEGSKA in the germline V gene (reference sequence). The CDR3 is CSARGQGVAPGANVLTF. DNA of the CDR3: TGCAGTGCCCGGGGACAGGGAGTAGCGCCTGGGGCCAACGTCCTGACTTTC.

The chain employs TRBV7-2 and TRBJ2-1; 9 nucleotides align to TRBD1. V dropped 6 bases and J dropped 2; count of bases not matched to a gene: 5. Germline lookup yields CDR1 SGHTA and CDR2 FQGNSA. The CDR3 length is 15 residues. The CDR3 DNA reads TGTGCCAGCAGTCGGGACAGGGTACCCTACAATGAGCAGTTCTTC. It encodes CASSRDRVPYNEQFF.

The J gene is TRBJ2-1, the V gene TRBV28; 13 nucleotides line up with TRBD2. In germline, CDR1 is MDHEN, CDR2 SYDVKM. V lost 4 bases and J lost 0; bases outside the gene matches: 6. The CDR3 runs to 18 residues. The chain's CDR3 is CASSSLTSGGRSYNEQFF. CDR3 in DNA: TGTGCCAGCAGTTCCCTGACTAGCGGGGGGCGCTCCTACAATGAGCAGTTCTTC.

This clonotype came up a few times. This CDR3 reads CATSREYGTDTQYF. CDR3 in DNA: TGTGCCACCAGCAGAGAGTATGGCACAGATACGCAGTATTTT. V and J are TRBV15 and TRBJ2-3, with unresolved D. Trimming took 0 bases from V and 1 from J, leaving 5 bases between them. Germline lookup yields CDR1 LNHNV and CDR2 YYDKDF (reference sequence). The CDR3 loop spans 14 amino acids.

The chain carries TRBV11-2 and TRBJ2-3, with D tentatively TRBD1 (5 bases). The CDR3 loop spans 14 amino acids. Germline CDR1 reads SGHAT; CDR2 reads FQNNGV. Deletions cut 7 bases from V and 2 bases from J, with 13 bases between. Here the CDR3 DNA reads TGTGCCAGCAAGATGACAGCGAACACAGATACGCAGTATTTT. Translated: CASKMTANTDTQYF.

This clonotype was recorded a few times. This chain links TRBV7-2 with TRBJ2-5, with 10 bases that match TRBD2. This CDR3 region has 18 residues. The germline gives CDR1 SGHTA, CDR2 FQGNSA. The V gene end was trimmed by 5 bases and the J gene end by 2 bases; junction bases not matched to a gene: 14. This CDR3 is CASSTGPAGGDPQETQYF. The CDR3 coding sequence is TGTGCCAGCAGCACCGGTCCAGCGGGGGGGGACCCTCAAGAGACCCAGTACTTC.

This clonotype was seen just once. V gene TRBV20-1 combines with J gene TRBJ2-1, with 11 bases fitting TRBD2. The CDR3 extends over 15 amino acids. The germline V gene encodes CDR1 DFQATT and CDR2 SNEGSKA (reference sequence). Germline trimming cut 3 bases from V and 15 bases from J; bases unmatched to any gene: 16. CDR3 DNA sequence: TGCAGTGCTAGCGAAACACCGAGGGCTAGCGGGGGGATGTTCTTC. Translation gives CSASETPRASGGMFF.